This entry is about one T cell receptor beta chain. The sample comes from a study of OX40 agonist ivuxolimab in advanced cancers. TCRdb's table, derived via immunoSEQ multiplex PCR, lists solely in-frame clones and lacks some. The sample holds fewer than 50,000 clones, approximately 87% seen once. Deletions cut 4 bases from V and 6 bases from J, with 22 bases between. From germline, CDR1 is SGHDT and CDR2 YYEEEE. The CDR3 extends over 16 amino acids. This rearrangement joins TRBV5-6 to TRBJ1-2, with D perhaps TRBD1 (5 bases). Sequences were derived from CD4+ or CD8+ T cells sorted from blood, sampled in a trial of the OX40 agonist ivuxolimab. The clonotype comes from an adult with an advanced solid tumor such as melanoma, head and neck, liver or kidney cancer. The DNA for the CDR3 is TGTGCCAGCAGCCCCCCGTTTTATGGCGGGGGAGATGGCTACACCTTC. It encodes CASSPPFYGGGDGYTF.